This TCR beta chain originates from a study of T cells after yellow fever vaccination. Each CDR3 protein is one row after TCRdb ran MiXCR on the 5' RACE reads. The sample shows 450,000 to 650,000 distinct CDR3 sequences, roughly 22% of them seen only once. Points from the study as a whole: CD4 and CD8 compartments shared a small share of clonotypes, likely from convergent recombination. Weaker overall, the secondary response nonetheless peaked faster (day 5 versus 15). Post-booster repertoires contained most primary-vaccination clones again (about 95% CD4, approximately 86% CD8).

This clonotype occurred a few times. Its target is unknown. Germline V gene sequence: CDR1 MNHEY, CDR2 SVGEGT. Trimming took 5 bases from V and 6 from J; bases not matched to a gene: 11. The length of the CDR3 is 16 residues. Specimen: PBMCs, collected less than 25 days after the first yellow fever vaccination. The sequence was collected from a man younger than 35 who received the YFV17D yellow fever vaccine. This chain connects TRBV6-2 or TRBV6-3 to TRBJ1-5; TRBD1 matches 9 bases. The CDR3 protein is CASSTLPGTGSQPQHF. CDR3 DNA sequence: TGTGCCAGCAGTACCCTTCCCGGGACAGGGAGTCAGCCCCAGCATTTT.